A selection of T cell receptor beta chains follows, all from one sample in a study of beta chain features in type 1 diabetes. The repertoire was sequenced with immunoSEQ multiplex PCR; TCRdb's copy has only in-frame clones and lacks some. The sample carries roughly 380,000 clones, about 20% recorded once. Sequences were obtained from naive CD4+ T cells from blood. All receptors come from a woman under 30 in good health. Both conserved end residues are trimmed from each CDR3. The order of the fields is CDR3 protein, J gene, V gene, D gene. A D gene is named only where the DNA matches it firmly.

CDR3 protein: ASSSVNNYGYT
J gene: TRBJ1-2
V gene: TRBV6-5
D gene: -

CDR3 protein: SVDAGPSGYGYT
J gene: TRBJ1-2
V gene: TRBV29-1
D gene: -

CDR3 protein: ASSPGTASTEAF
J gene: TRBJ1-1
V gene: TRBV6-1
D gene: TRBD1

CDR3 protein: ASSAWGDLH
J gene: TRBJ1-6
V gene: TRBV7-9
D gene: -

CDR3 protein: ASSPGTGTYEQY
J gene: TRBJ2-7
V gene: TRBV5-1
D gene: TRBD1

CDR3 protein: ASSQSREQPQH
J gene: TRBJ1-5
V gene: TRBV23-1
D gene: -

CDR3 protein: AISDSRGGNEQF
J gene: TRBJ2-1
V gene: TRBV10-3
D gene: TRBD2

CDR3 protein: ATQLSRTDSNQPQH
J gene: TRBJ1-5
V gene: TRBV7-3
D gene: -

CDR3 protein: ASSSSLAGGGAEAF
J gene: TRBJ1-1
V gene: TRBV5-1
D gene: -

CDR3 protein: ASSAEGETQY
J gene: TRBJ2-5
V gene: TRBV18
D gene: -

CDR3 protein: ASSTPRALETQY
J gene: TRBJ2-5
V gene: TRBV28
D gene: -

CDR3 protein: ASSQDYYNEQF
J gene: TRBJ2-1
V gene: TRBV4-1
D gene: -

CDR3 protein: ASSARGAGGDEQY
J gene: TRBJ2-7
V gene: TRBV9
D gene: TRBD2

CDR3 protein: ASSPRGLGLASKTQY
J gene: TRBJ2-5
V gene: TRBV7-8
D gene: TRBD2

CDR3 protein: ASSPQGGNEQY
J gene: TRBJ2-7
V gene: TRBV18
D gene: TRBD1

CDR3 protein: ASSTKLYGYT
J gene: TRBJ1-2
V gene: TRBV19
D gene: -

CDR3 protein: AISREDRNSPLH
J gene: TRBJ1-6
V gene: TRBV10-3
D gene: TRBD1

CDR3 protein: ASTRTGQLLRTNTEAF
J gene: TRBJ1-1
V gene: TRBV11-3
D gene: TRBD1

CDR3 protein: AWSINTGTLYEQY
J gene: TRBJ2-7
V gene: TRBV30
D gene: -

CDR3 protein: SVLGAYADNEQF
J gene: TRBJ2-1
V gene: TRBV29-1
D gene: -

CDR3 protein: ASRVAGGRYNEQF
J gene: TRBJ2-1
V gene: TRBV2
D gene: TRBD2

CDR3 protein: ASTPGGGETQY
J gene: TRBJ2-5
V gene: TRBV11-1
D gene: TRBD2

CDR3 protein: ASNLGPAEQPQH
J gene: TRBJ1-5
V gene: TRBV6-1
D gene: -

CDR3 protein: ASSLGQNYGYT
J gene: TRBJ1-2
V gene: TRBV2
D gene: TRBD1